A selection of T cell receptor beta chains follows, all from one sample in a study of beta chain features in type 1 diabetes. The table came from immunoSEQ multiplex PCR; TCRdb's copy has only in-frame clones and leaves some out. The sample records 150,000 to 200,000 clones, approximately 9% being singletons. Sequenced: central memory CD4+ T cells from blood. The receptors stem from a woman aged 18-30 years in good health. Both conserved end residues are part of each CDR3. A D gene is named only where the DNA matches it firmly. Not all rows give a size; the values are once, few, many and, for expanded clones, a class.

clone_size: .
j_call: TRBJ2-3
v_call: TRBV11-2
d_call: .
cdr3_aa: CASMTMDRGYTQYF
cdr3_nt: TGTGCCAGCATGACGATGGACCGGGGATATACGCAGTATTTT

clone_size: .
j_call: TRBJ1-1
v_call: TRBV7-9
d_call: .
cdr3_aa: CASSPRRGTEAFF
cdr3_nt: TGTGCCAGCAGCCCAAGGAGGGGCACCGAAGCTTTCTTT

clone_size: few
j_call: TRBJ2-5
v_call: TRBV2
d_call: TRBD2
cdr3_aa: CASEAGGHQETQYF
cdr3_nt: TGTGCCAGTGAAGCGGGGGGGCACCAAGAGACCCAGTACTTC

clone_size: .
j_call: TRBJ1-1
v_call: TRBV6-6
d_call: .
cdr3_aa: CATTPGEQHWNTEAFF
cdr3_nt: TGTGCCACCACCCCGGGGGAGCAACATTGGAACACTGAAGCTTTCTTT

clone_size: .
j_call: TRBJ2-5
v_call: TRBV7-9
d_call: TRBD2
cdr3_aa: CASRPGLMKETQYF
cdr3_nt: TGTGCCAGCAGGCCGGGACTAATGAAGGAGACCCAGTACTTC

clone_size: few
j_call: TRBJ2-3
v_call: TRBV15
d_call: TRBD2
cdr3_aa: CATSRGGLAGGVTDTQYF
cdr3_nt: TGTGCCACCAGCAGAGGAGGACTAGCGGGGGGGGTTACAGATACGCAGTATTTT

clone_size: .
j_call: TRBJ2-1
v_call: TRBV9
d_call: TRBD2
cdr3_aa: CASSTGLAGGTYNEQFF
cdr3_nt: TGTGCCAGCAGCACTGGACTAGCGGGGGGGACTTACAATGAGCAGTTCTTC

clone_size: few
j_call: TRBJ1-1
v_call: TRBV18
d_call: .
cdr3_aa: CASSPRQEVNTEAFF
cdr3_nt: TGTGCCAGCTCACCAAGGCAGGAGGTGAACACTGAAGCTTTCTTT

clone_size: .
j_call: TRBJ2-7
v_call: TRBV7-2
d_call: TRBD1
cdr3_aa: CASSLETGSRNEQYF
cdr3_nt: TGTGCCAGCAGCTTAGAGACAGGGTCGAGGAACGAGCAGTACTTC

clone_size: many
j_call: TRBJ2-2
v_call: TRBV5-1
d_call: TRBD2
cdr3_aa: CASSPAGTSGGELFF
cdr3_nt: TGCGCCAGCAGCCCAGCCGGGACTAGCGGCGGGGAGCTGTTTTTT

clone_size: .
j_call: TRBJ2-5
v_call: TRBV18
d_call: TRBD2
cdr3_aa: CASSPAAGGETQYF
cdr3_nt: TGTGCCAGCTCACCGGCGGCGGGAGGGGAGACCCAGTACTTC

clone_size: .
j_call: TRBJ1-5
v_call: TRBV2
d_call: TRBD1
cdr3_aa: CASRGTEPSQPQHF
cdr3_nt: TGTGCCAGCAGGGGGACAGAACCCAGTCAGCCCCAGCATTTT

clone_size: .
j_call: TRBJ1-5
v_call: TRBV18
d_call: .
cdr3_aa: CASSSEMGNQPQHF
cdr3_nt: TGTGCCAGCTCATCGGAGATGGGCAATCAGCCCCAGCATTTT

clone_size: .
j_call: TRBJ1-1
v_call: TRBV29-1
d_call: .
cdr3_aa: CSGSNRRLNTEAFF
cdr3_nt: TGCAGCGGATCAAACAGACGGCTGAACACTGAAGCTTTCTTT

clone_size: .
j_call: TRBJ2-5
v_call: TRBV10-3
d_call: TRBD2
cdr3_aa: CAISSASGGQETQYF
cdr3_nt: TGTGCCATCAGCAGCGCTAGCGGGGGCCAAGAGACCCAGTACTTC

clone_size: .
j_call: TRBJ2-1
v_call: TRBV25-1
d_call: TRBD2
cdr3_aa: CASSDPAGLSIEQFF
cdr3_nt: TGTGCCAGCAGTGACCCTGCGGGACTAAGTATTGAGCAGTTCTTC

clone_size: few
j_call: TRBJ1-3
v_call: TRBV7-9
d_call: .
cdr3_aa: CASRSREPGNTIYF
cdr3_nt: TGTGCCAGCAGATCCAGGGAACCAGGAAACACCATATATTTT

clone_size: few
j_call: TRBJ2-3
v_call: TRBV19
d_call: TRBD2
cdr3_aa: CASALMITSGADTQYF
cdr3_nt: TGTGCCAGTGCTCTGATGATCACTAGCGGGGCAGATACGCAGTATTTT

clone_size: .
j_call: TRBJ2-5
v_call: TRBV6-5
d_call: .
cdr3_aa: CASSYSRSQETQYF
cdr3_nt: TGTGCCAGCAGTTACTCGCGAAGCCAAGAGACCCAGTACTTC

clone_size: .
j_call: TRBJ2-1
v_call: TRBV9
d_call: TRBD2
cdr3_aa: CASSAGTSFYNEQFF
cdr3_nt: TGTGCCAGCAGTGCCGGGACTAGCTTCTACAATGAGCAGTTCTTC

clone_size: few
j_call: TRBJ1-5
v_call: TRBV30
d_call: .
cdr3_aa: CAWSTGGPQHF
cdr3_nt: TGTGCCTGGAGTACCGGGGGGCCCCAGCATTTT

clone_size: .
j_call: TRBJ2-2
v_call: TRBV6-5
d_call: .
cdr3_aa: CASSYTGLGDTGELFF
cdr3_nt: TGTGCCAGCAGTTATACAGGGTTGGGGGACACCGGGGAGCTGTTTTTT

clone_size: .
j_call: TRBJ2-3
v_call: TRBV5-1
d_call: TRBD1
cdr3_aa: CASSLTPTGASTDTQYF
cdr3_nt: TGCGCCAGCAGCTTAACCCCGACAGGGGCTAGCACAGATACGCAGTATTTT

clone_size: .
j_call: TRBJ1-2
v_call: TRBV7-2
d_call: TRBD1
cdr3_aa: CASSQGGSGQGATGYTF
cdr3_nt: TGTGCCAGCAGCCAAGGGGGGTCCGGACAGGGGGCCACAGGCTACACCTTC

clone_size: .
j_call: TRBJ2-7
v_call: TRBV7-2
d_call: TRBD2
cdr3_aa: CASSSSGGYSYEQYF
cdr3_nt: TGTGCCAGCAGCTCCAGCGGGGGTTACTCCTACGAGCAGTACTTC

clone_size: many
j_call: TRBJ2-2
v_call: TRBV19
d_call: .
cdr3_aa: CASRWATGELFF
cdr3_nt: TGTGCCAGTAGGTGGGCCACCGGGGAGCTGTTTTTT

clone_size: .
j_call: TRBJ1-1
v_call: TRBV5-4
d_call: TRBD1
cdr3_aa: CASSLDHDRDRGQAFF
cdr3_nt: TGTGCCAGCAGCTTGGACCACGACAGGGACCGGGGCCAAGCTTTCTTT

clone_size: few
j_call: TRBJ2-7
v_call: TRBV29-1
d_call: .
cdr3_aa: CSVARGPRGYEQYF
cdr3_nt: TGCAGCGTTGCCCGAGGGCCTCGAGGCTACGAGCAGTACTTC

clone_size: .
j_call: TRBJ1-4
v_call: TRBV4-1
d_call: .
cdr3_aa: CASSQDPSGKLFF
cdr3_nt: TGCGCCAGCAGCCAAGACCCTTCAGGGAAACTGTTTTTT

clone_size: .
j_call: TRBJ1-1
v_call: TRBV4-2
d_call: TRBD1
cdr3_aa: CASSQDPDRATEAFF
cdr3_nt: TGTGCCAGCAGCCAAGACCCGGACAGGGCCACTGAAGCTTTCTTT

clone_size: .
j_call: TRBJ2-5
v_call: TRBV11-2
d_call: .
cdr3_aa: CASSTRGYQETQYF
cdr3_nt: TGTGCCAGCAGCACAAGGGGCTACCAAGAGACCCAGTACTTC

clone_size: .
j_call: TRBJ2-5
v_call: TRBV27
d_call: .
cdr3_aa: CASSLKLMTVNQETQYF
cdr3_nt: TGTGCCAGCAGTTTAAAGCTTATGACAGTTAACCAAGAGACCCAGTACTTC

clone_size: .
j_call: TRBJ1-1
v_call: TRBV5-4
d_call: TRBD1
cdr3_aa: CASSSGTVYEAFF
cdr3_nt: TGTGCCAGCAGCTCCGGGACAGTATATGAAGCTTTCTTT

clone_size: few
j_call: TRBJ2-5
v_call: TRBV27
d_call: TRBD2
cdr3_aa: CANPTSRQETQYF
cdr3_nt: TGTGCCAACCCGACTAGCCGTCAAGAGACCCAGTACTTC

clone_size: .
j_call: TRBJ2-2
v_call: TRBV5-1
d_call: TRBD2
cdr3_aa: CASSSLAGATGELFF
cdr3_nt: TGCGCCAGCAGCTCTTTAGCGGGGGCCACCGGGGAGCTGTTTTTT

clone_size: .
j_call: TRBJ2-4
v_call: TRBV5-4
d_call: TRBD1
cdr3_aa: CASSSQGSKNIQYF
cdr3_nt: TGTGCCAGCAGCTCACAGGGGAGCAAAAACATTCAGTACTTC

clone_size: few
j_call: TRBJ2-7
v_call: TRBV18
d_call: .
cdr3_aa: CASSPGRDGYEQYF
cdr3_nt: TGTGCCAGCTCACCAGGGCGGGATGGCTACGAGCAGTACTTC

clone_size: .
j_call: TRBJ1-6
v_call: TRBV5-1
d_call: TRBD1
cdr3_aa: CASSSGQGPNSPLHF
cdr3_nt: TGCGCCAGCAGCTCAGGACAGGGGCCAAATTCACCCCTCCACTTT

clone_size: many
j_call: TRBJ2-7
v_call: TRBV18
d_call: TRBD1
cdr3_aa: CASSPGTGSQVEQYF
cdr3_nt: TGTGCCAGCTCACCAGGGACAGGATCTCAGGTGGAGCAGTACTTC

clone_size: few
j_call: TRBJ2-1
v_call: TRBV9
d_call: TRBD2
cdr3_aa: CASSDSSGSTDEQFF
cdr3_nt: TGTGCCAGCAGCGACTCTAGCGGGAGTACGGATGAGCAGTTCTTC

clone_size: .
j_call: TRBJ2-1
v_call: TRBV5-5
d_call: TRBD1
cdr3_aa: CASSLGTGDNEQFF
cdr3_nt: TGTGCCAGCAGCTTGGGGACAGGGGACAATGAGCAGTTCTTC

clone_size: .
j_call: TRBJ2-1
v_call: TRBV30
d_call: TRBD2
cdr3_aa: CAWSRTSVYNEQFF
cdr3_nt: TGTGCCTGGAGTCGGACTAGCGTATACAATGAGCAGTTCTTC

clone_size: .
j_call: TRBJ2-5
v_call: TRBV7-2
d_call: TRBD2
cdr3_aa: CASSHRGGKSETQYF
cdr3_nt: TGTGCCAGCAGCCACCGGGGGGGCAAATCAGAGACCCAGTACTTC

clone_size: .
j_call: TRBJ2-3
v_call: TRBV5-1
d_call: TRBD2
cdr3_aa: CASSLGLAFTDTQYF
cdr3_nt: TGCGCCAGCAGCTTGGGACTAGCGTTCACAGATACGCAGTATTTT

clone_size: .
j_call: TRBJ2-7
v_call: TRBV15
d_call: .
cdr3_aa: CATSEGGNADEQYF
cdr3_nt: TGTGCCACCAGCGAGGGGGGGAATGCCGACGAGCAGTACTTC

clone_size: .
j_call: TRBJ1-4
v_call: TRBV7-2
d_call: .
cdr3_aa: CASSLGVGGSEKLFF
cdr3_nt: TGTGCCAGCAGCTTGGGGGTGGGGGGGAGTGAAAAACTGTTTTTT

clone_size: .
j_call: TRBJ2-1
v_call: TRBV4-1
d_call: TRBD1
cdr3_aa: CASSKGQGDVDEQFF
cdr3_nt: TGCGCCAGCAGCAAGGGACAGGGGGATGTGGATGAGCAGTTCTTC

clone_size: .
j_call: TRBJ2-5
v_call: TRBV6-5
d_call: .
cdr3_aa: CASTGSAWQETQYF
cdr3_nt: TGTGCCAGCACAGGTAGCGCTTGGCAAGAGACCCAGTACTTC

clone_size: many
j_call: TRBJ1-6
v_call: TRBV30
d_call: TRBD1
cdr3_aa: CAWTRQGTPLHF
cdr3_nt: TGTGCCTGGACCCGACAGGGGACACCCCTCCACTTT

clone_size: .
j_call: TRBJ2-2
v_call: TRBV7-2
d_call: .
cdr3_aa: CASSLVLGELFF
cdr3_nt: TGTGCCAGCAGCTTAGTCCTCGGGGAGCTGTTTTTT

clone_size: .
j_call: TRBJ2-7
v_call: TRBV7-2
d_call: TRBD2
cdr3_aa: CASSLATSGSLKYEQYF
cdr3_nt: TGTGCCAGCAGCTTGGCCACTAGCGGGAGTCTGAAGTACGAGCAGTACTTC